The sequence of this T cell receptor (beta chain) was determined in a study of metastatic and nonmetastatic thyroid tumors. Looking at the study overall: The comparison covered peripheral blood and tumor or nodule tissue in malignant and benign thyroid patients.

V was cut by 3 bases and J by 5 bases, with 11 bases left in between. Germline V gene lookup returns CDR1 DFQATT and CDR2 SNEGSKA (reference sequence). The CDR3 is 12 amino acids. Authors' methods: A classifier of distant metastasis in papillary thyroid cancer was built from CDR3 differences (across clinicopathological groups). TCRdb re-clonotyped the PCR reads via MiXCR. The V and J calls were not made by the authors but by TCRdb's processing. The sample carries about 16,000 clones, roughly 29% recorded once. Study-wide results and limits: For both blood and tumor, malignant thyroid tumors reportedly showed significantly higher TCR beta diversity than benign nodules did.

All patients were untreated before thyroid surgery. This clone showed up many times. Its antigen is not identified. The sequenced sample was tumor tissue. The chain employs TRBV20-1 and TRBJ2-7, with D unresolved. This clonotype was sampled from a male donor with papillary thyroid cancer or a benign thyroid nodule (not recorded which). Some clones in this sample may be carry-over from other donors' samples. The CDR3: CSASGQRDEQYF. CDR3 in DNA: TGCAGTGCTAGCGGGCAAAGGGACGAGCAGTACTTC.